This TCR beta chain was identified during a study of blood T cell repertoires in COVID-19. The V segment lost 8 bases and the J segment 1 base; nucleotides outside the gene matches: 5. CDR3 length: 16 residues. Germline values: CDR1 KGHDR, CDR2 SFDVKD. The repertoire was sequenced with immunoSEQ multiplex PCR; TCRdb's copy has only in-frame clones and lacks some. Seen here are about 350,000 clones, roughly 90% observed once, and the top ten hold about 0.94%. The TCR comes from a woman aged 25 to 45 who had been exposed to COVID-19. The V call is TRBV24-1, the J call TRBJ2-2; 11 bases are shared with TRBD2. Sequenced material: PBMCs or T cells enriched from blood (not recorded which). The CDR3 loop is CATNGGLAVNTGELFF. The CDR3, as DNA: TGTGCCACCAACGGGGGACTAGCGGTGAACACCGGGGAGCTGTTTTTT.